What follows describes a single T cell receptor (beta chain). Antigen specificity is unknown. Through Arm-PCR of CDR3 regions and iRepertoire HTBI primers, TCR beta libraries were built. TCRdb independently ran MiXCR on the multiplex PCR reads; one entry per CDR3 protein. This table has about 660,000 distinct CDR3 sequences, 30% appearing once. As for time point: persistent/refractory GD, antithyroid drugs over 5 years with positive TRAb. PBMC-extracted RNA yielded the TCR library. This sample stems from a study of regulatory T cells in long-lasting Graves disease. Study results and caveats: TCR diversity was lower in persistent Graves' patients than in newly diagnosed ones.

The sequence was obtained from a female donor with Graves disease. The specimen comprised peripheral blood mononuclear cells (PBMCs), sampled when the disease was refractory, from a patient treated with antithyroid drugs.

The CDR3 sequence: CSARDTRSAEQFF. The CDR3 DNA reads as TGCAGTGCTAGAGATACTCGTTCTGCTGAGCAGTTCTTC. This chain uses TRBV20-1 with TRBJ2-1; D call uncertain. CDR3 length: 13 amino acids. Germline CDR1 and CDR2: DFQATT and SNEGSKA (reference sequence). Trimming removed 0 bases from V and 9 bases from J, with 12 bases in between.